These 28 T cell receptor beta chains originate from one sample sequenced in a study of shared clonotypes between healthy human individuals (dated by TCRdb to 2020 to 2022). Libraries were constructed by the immunoSEQ multiplex PCR assay. The table was pulled from immuneACCESS by TCRdb, which kept in-frame rearrangements only. Such tables lose some clones; where checked, under half of the loss comes from unresolved V genes, and the rest has no known cause. Present in this sample are over a million clones, approximately 98.5% of which were seen just once. The top ten clonotypes cover about 0.34% of the sample. What was sequenced was naive CD4+ T cells sorted from blood. The intended sense of this specimen's cell subset or site label: CD45RA+ positively selected. These receptors originate from a man in his thirties or forties in good health.

The chain couples TRBV27 to TRBJ2-2; TRBD1 matches at 7 bases. The germline gives CDR1 MNHEY, CDR2 SMNVEV (reference sequence). The CDR3 loop spans 14 amino acids. Trimming at V came to 5 bases and at J to 5 bases, leaving 5 bases not matched to a gene. The CDR3 spells CASSPRQGTGELFF. The CDR3 DNA follows: TGTGCCAGCAGTCCAAGACAGGGTACCGGGGAGCTGTTTTTT.

This clone appeared a single time. The J gene is TRBJ2-1, the V gene TRBV4-3, with D tentatively TRBD2 (5 bases). Germline CDR1 is LGHNA and CDR2 is YSLEER. The CDR3 contains 15 residues. V was cut by 0 bases and J by 7 bases, with 13 bases left in between. CDR3 sequence reads: CASSQERRARNEQFF. The CDR3 coding sequence is TGCGCCAGCAGCCAAGAACGGCGGGCGCGGAATGAGCAGTTCTTC.

A word on this clone: This specimen includes other DNA sequences encoding the same CDR3. The chain joins TRBV7-3 to TRBJ1-1, with D hard to call. Trimming removed 1 base from V and 3 bases from J, with 6 bases in between. The CDR3 length is 13 residues. CDR1 is SGHTA and CDR2 is FQGTGA in the germline V gene. The CDR3 loop reads CASSLRVYTEAFF. CDR3 DNA: TGTGCCAGCAGCTTAAGGGTGTACACTGAAGCTTTCTTT.

The chain has TRBV10-3 and TRBJ2-1; D uncertain. There are 11 residues in the CDR3. V lost 6 bases, J lost 9 bases, and 9 bases lay in between. Germline V gene sequence: CDR1 ENHRY, CDR2 SYGVKD. The CDR3 sequence is CAIRLVGEQFF. The CDR3 DNA is TGTGCCATCAGACTGGTAGGTGAGCAGTTCTTC.

The V call is TRBV5-1, the J call TRBJ2-7; the D gene is possibly TRBD1 (5 bases). The CDR3 is made up of 14 amino acids. Germline-derived CDR1 and CDR2 are SGHRS and YFSETQ. Trimming left V 4 bases short and J 2 bases short, with 13 bases between. The CDR3, as DNA: TGCGCCAGCAGCCCGGACATGAAGCCCTACGAGCAGTACTTC. Its protein is CASSPDMKPYEQYF. Drawing the rest from reference TRBV5-1 and TRBJ2-7, the complete variable domain is KAGVTQTPRYLIKTRGQQVTLSCSPISGHRSVSWYQQTPGQGLQFLFEYFSETQRNKGNFPGRFSGRQFSNSRSEMNVSTLELGDSALYLCASSPDMKPYEQYFGPGTRLTVT.

This clone occurred once. This rearrangement joins TRBV19 to TRBJ2-5; 8 positions match TRBD1. The CDR3 length is 15 residues. CDR1 and CDR2 from the germline V gene are LNHDA and SQIVND (reference sequence). V shed 4 bases and J 5 bases; nucleotides not matched to a gene: 9. CDR3 DNA: TGTGCCAGTAGTAACCGGGACAGGATTTGGGAGACCCAGTACTTC. Protein sequence: CASSNRDRIWETQYF.

This chain joins TRBV13 and TRBJ2-7; a possible D gene is TRBD1 (7 bases). With 5 bases removed from V and 8 bases from J, the gap between germline ends came to 16 bases. The CDR3 sequence is 13 residues long. The germline gives CDR1 PRHDT, CDR2 FYEKMQ (reference sequence). CDR3 residues: CASSPQGGNKQYF. As DNA, the CDR3 is TGTGCCAGCAGCCCGCAGGGGGGTAACAAGCAGTACTTC.

The V call is TRBV18, the J call TRBJ2-5; weak D call: TRBD1 (6 bases). V lost 8 bases, J lost 0 bases, and 13 bases lay in between. Germline loops: CDR1 KGHSH, CDR2 LQKENI. This CDR3 is 14 amino acids long. CDR3 protein: CASSTGLNQETQYF. The CDR3 DNA is TGTGCCAGCAGTACAGGGCTTAACCAAGAGACCCAGTACTTC.

The chain has TRBV5-1 and TRBJ2-7; D may be TRBD1 or TRBD2 (6 bases each). V shed 4 bases and J shed 3 bases, with 17 bases lying between them. Germline V lookup: CDR1 SGHRS, CDR2 YFSETQ. CDR3 length equals 15 residues. CDR3 sequence (DNA): TGCGCCAGCAGCGGACCGGGGGCAGAATTCTACGAGCAGTACTTC. Protein product: CASSGPGAEFYEQYF. Combining the CDR3 with reference TRBV5-1 and TRBJ2-7 gives the whole variable domain KAGVTQTPRYLIKTRGQQVTLSCSPISGHRSVSWYQQTPGQGLQFLFEYFSETQRNKGNFPGRFSGRQFSNSRSEMNVSTLELGDSALYLCASSGPGAEFYEQYFGPGTRLTVT.

V is TRBV20-1 and J is TRBJ2-1; no reliable D call. Germline CDR1 is DFQATT and CDR2 is SNEGSKA (reference sequence). Between the trimmed V and J ends, which lost 1 base and 12 bases, there was a span of 10 bases. This CDR3 is 11 amino acids long. The chain's CDR3 is CSARVGKWQFF. As DNA, the CDR3 is TGCAGTGCTAGAGTTGGGAAGTGGCAGTTCTTC.

The chain carries TRBV5-1 and TRBJ2-3; 12 positions match TRBD2. Germline lookup yields CDR1 SGHRS and CDR2 YFSETQ. The ends lost 2 bases at V and 3 bases at J; junction bases unmatched: 4. This CDR3 is built from 16 residues. This CDR3 reads CASSFGGTSGTDTQYF. CDR3 in DNA: TGCGCCAGCAGCTTCGGAGGGACTAGCGGGACAGATACGCAGTATTTT.

Note on this clone: The sample carries other DNA sequences with the same CDR3. The gene calls are TRBV19 and TRBJ2-3, with D maybe TRBD2 (5 bases). Germline CDR1 is LNHDA and CDR2 is SQIVND (reference sequence). Trimming took off 5 bases at V and 1 base at J, with 10 bases between the two ends. This CDR3 has 14 amino acids. CDR3 nucleotide sequence: TGTGCCAGTAGTCCAACCGGGGGCACAGATACGCAGTATTTT. It codes for CASSPTGGTDTQYF.

V is TRBV28 and J is TRBJ1-5; D perhaps matches TRBD1 (6 bases). The V gene lost 5 bases and the J gene lost 4 bases, with 9 bases spanning the gap. The CDR3 covers 13 residues. CDR1 is MDHEN, CDR2 SYDVKM, per germline. CDR3 amino acids: CASSGTPNQPQHF. For the CDR3, the DNA is TGTGCCAGCAGTGGGACACCTAATCAGCCCCAGCATTTT.

The chain recombines TRBV7-3 with TRBJ2-1; D remains ambiguous. CDR3 size: 12 residues. CDR1 and CDR2 (germline): SGHTA, FQGTGA. V was trimmed by 4 bases and J by 10 bases, leaving 11 bases between them. The CDR3 loop is CASSSYSGEQFF. As DNA, the CDR3 is TGTGCCAGCAGCTCCTATTCCGGAGAGCAGTTCTTC.

V gene TRBV5-5 combines with J gene TRBJ1-4; D may be TRBD1 (5 bases). V shed 5 bases and J shed 8 bases, with 16 bases lying between them. The V gene's germline CDR1 is SGHKS and CDR2 YYEKEE (reference sequence). The CDR3 consists of 14 residues. CDR3 sequence (DNA): TGTGCCAGCAGTTTTGGGGGTAATGGAGAAAAACTGTTTTTT. Translating gives CASSFGGNGEKLFF.

A word on this clone: Other DNA sequences in this specimen translate into the identical CDR3. The rearrangement joins TRBV9 to TRBJ2-7; D assignment may be TRBD1 or TRBD2 (5 bases each). V lost 3 bases to trimming and J lost 2 bases, with 12 bases between them. The CDR3 has 14 amino acids. Germline loops: CDR1 SGDLS, CDR2 YYNGEE. The DNA for the CDR3 is TGTGCCAGCAGCGCTGGGACCCGCACCTACGAGCAGTACTTC. This gives the protein CASSAGTRTYEQYF.

The CDR3 DNA reads TGTGCCAGCAGCACGGGGTTTAATGAAAAACTGTTTTTT. It translates to CASSTGFNEKLFF. The J gene is TRBJ1-4, the V gene TRBV7-2; D not resolved. This CDR3 spans 13 amino acids. V was trimmed by 5 bases and J by 4 bases, leaving 8 bases between them. CDR1 is SGHTA and CDR2 is FQGNSA in the germline V gene.

Comments on this clone: Distinct nucleotide sequences in the sample also encode this CDR3. The rearrangement uses TRBV7-9 and TRBJ2-7; no definite D call. Trimming took off 5 bases at V and 0 bases at J, with 5 bases between the two ends. The CDR3 extends over 12 amino acids. Germline V gene data show CDR1 as SEHNR and CDR2 as FQNEAQ (reference sequence). The CDR3 loop reads CASSQNSYEQYF. CDR3 coding DNA: TGTGCCAGCAGCCAGAACTCCTACGAGCAGTACTTC. The whole variable domain, remainder taken from reference TRBV7-9 and TRBJ2-7, is DTGVSQNPRHKITKRGQNVTFRCDPISEHNRLYWYRQTLGQGPEFLTYFQNEAQLEKSRLLSDRFSAERPKGSFSTLEIQRTEQGDSAMYLCASSQNSYEQYFGPGTRLTVT.

The J gene is TRBJ2-5, the V gene TRBV7-6, with D hard to call. CDR3 length equals 15 residues. The V gene's germline CDR1 is SGHVS and CDR2 FNYEAQ. V gave up 3 bases and J gave up 3 bases, with 14 bases separating them. This chain's CDR3 is CASSFGIGEKETQYF. The DNA for the CDR3 is TGTGCCAGCAGCTTTGGGATCGGAGAAAAAGAGACCCAGTACTTC.

This clone was recorded only once. J is TRBJ2-1 and V is TRBV7-6, with 9 bases identical to TRBD1. The CDR3 extends over 18 amino acids. The V and J ends lost 6 bases and 5 bases, in that order; junction bases with no gene match: 17. Germline V CDR1 and CDR2: SGHVS, FNYEAQ. In DNA, the CDR3 is TGTGCCAGCAGACCCCCCCCATGGCGGGACAGGGAAAACAATGAGCAGTTCTTC. Translation: CASRPPPWRDRENNEQFF.

The rearrangement uses TRBV2 and TRBJ2-5, with D perhaps matching TRBD2 (5 bases). The CDR3 is 13 residues long. Trimming took off 6 bases at V and 2 bases at J, with 10 bases between the two ends. The germline CDR1 and CDR2 sequences are SNHLY and FYNNEI. CDR3 sequence (DNA): TGTGCCAGCAGCGGGGAAGTACAAGAGACCCAGTACTTC. The encoded protein is CASSGEVQETQYF.

This chain connects TRBV5-1 to TRBJ1-1, with no clear D. The CDR3 covers 12 residues. Germline-derived CDR1 and CDR2 are SGHRS and YFSETQ. The V gene lost 1 base and the J gene lost 2 bases, with 3 bases spanning the gap. The CDR3 sequence is CASSLYNTEAFF. The CDR3 DNA is TGCGCCAGCAGCTTGTACAACACTGAAGCTTTCTTT.

The chain couples TRBV9 to TRBJ1-4; the D gene is possibly TRBD1 (5 bases). The CDR3 consists of 14 residues. The V gene lost 0 bases and the J gene lost 8 bases, with 11 bases spanning the gap. Germline CDR1 reads SGDLS; CDR2 reads YYNGEE. The CDR3 coding sequence is TGTGCCAGCAGCGTAGGGTTTCGGGGGGAAAAACTGTTTTTT. Translating it yields CASSVGFRGEKLFF.

The genes are TRBV5-4 and TRBJ1-1; 11 nucleotides line up with TRBD1. The V segment lost 7 bases and the J segment 2 bases; nucleotides outside the gene matches: 10. The length of the CDR3 is 16 residues. Germline CDR1 reads SGHNT; CDR2 reads YYREEE (reference sequence). CDR3 nucleotides: TGTGCCAGCGCAGACGGACAGGGGGCAAAAAACACTGAAGCTTTCTTT. Its protein product is CASADGQGAKNTEAFF.

Of note for this clone: The same CDR3 also results from other DNA sequences found in this sample. This rearrangement joins TRBV19 to TRBJ1-1, with D unclear. Germline values: CDR1 LNHDA, CDR2 SQIVND (reference sequence). This CDR3 region has 13 residues. Trimming stripped 1 base from V and 1 base from J, with 4 bases between. The CDR3, as DNA: TGTGCCAGTAGTATAGCACCGAACACTGAAGCTTTCTTT. Translating gives CASSIAPNTEAFF.

This clone is a singleton in its sample. The rearrangement uses TRBV2 and TRBJ2-7, with a weak D call TRBD2 (7 bases). V was pared by 6 bases and J by 6 bases, with 21 bases between. CDR3 length: 15 amino acids. Germline V CDR1 and CDR2: SNHLY, FYNNEI. The CDR3 reads CASRDVPGEGSEQYF. The DNA for the CDR3 is TGTGCCAGCAGAGATGTACCAGGGGAGGGTAGCGAGCAGTACTTC.

The chain links TRBV28 to TRBJ2-1; D gene uncertain. The CDR3 sequence is 12 residues long. In germline, CDR1 is MDHEN, CDR2 SYDVKM. Trimming stripped 7 bases from V and 10 bases from J, with 14 bases between. The CDR3 DNA is TGTGCCAGCACTTCTTATTCGTCGGAGCAGTTCTTC. It translates to CASTSYSSEQFF.

V is TRBV7-2 and J is TRBJ2-7; 12 bases are shared with TRBD2. Germline CDR1 is SGHTA and CDR2 is FQGNSA. After removal of 6 bases from V and 2 bases from J, the junction contained 5 bases not matched to a gene. The CDR3 runs to 15 residues. CDR3 nucleotides: TGTGCCAGCAGTTGGACTAGCGGGGTAACCTACGAGCAGTACTTC. Residues: CASSWTSGVTYEQYF.